Each of the 22 T cell receptor beta chains below was sequenced from the same sample in a study of tissue T cells after allogeneic stem cell transplantation. Only in-frame clones appear in the TCRdb table, and some are missing; sequencing was by immunoSEQ multiplex PCR. The data hold over 6,500 clones, with less than 60% observed a single time. Sample time point: mouse harvest day 7 after allogeneic transplant. The graft held 10^6 splenic CD5+ T cells and 10^7 T-cell-depleted bone marrow cells. Sequenced sample: gut tissue. Every receptor here comes from a female BALB/c mouse given C57BL/6 T cells with graft-versus-host disease after an allogeneic hematopoietic cell transplant.

About this clone: All gene names here are mouse names. The CDR3 end lies 1 residue beyond the end of the read and is filled in from the germline J gene. The chain has TRBV13-3 and TRBJ2-3, with 11 bases matching TRBD2. This CDR3 is 16 amino acids long. J gave up 8 bases and V 0 bases, and 8 bases lay outside the gene matches. From germline, CDR1 is NNHDY and CDR2 SYVADS. CDR3 protein: CASSDAYWGGAVTLYF. The part of the CDR3 DNA that was read is TGTGCCAGCAGTGATGCCTACTGGGGGGGCGCGGTAACGCTGTAT.

In regard to this clone: Gene names are the mouse ones. Read data end 1 residue before the CDR3 end; the end is taken from the germline J gene. The rearrangement uses TRBV13-2 and TRBJ2-3; the D call may be TRBD1 or TRBD2 (6 bases each). The germline V gene encodes CDR1 NNHNN and CDR2 SYGAGS (reference sequence). The V gene lost 0 bases and the J gene lost 2 bases, with 10 bases spanning the gap. The CDR3 runs to 15 residues. The CDR3 bases that were read are TGTGCCAGCGGTGATGGGGGGCGCCATGCAGAAACGCTGTAT. It codes for CASGDGGRHAETLY. The whole CDR3 protein reads CASGDGGRHAETLYF.

Remarks on this clone: The gene symbols are mouse symbols. The CDR3 extends 1 residue past the end of the read, so its final part is completed from the germline J gene. The V call is TRBV12-2, the J call TRBJ2-7; D not resolved. Per the germline V gene, CDR1 is SGHLS and CDR2 is HYDKME. Trimming pared 0 bases from V and 4 bases from J, leaving 6 bases between. This CDR3 has 12 amino acids. Incomplete CDR3 DNA: TGTGCCAGCTCTCTCGAGGGTTATGAACAGTAC. Translation: CASSLEGYEQY. The complete CDR3 reads CASSLEGYEQYF.

Worth noting for this clone: Mouse names are used for the genes. The CDR3 end falls 1 residue outside the read, so it is completed with the germline J gene. The rearrangement links TRBV3 to TRBJ1-3, with D maybe TRBD1 (5 bases). V was cut by 3 bases and J by 0 bases, with 6 bases left in between. Germline CDR1 SNHLY, CDR2 FYNGKV (reference sequence). The CDR3 contains 14 residues. Here the CDR3 reads CASSLTDSGNTLYF. The CDR3 DNA, read in part, is TGTGCCAGCAGCTTGACAGATTCTGGAAATACGCTCTAT.

This clone was detected once. The genes are named according to mouse. The CDR3 bases that were read are TGTGCCAGCAGCCAAGAACCGGGGACCAACGAAAGATTATTT. Protein sequence: CASSQEPGTNERLF. The whole CDR3 protein is CASSQEPGTNERLFF. The chain joins TRBV5 to TRBJ1-4; no definite D call. Sequencing ends 1 residue short of the CDR3 end; the germline J gene provides the rest. CDR3 length equals 15 residues. Germline CDR1 is LGHNA and CDR2 is YNLKQL (reference sequence). V was cut by 0 bases and J by 3 bases, with 8 bases left in between.

This clone was observed a few times. The listed genes are named as in mouse. The read ends 1 residue shy of where the CDR3 ends; the end is completed using the germline J gene. The chain uses TRBV3 and TRBJ2-7, with 7 bases fitting TRBD2. Germline V gives CDR1 SNHLY, CDR2 FYNGKV (reference sequence). V lost 3 bases, J lost 0 bases, and 2 bases stayed unmatched. The CDR3 has 14 amino acids. The covered CDR3 bases are TGTGCCAGCAGCTTGGACTGGAGCTCCTATGAACAGTAC. It translates to CASSLDWSSYEQY. The entire CDR3 reads CASSLDWSSYEQYF. Together with reference TRBV3 and TRBJ2-7, the CDR3 gives the full variable domain: GPKVLQIPSHQIIDMGQMVTLNCDPVSNHLYFYWYKQILGQQMEFLVNFYNGKVMEKSKLFKDQFSVERPDGSYFTLKIQPTALEDSAVYFCASSLDWSSYEQYFGPGTRLTVL.

In the case of this clone: Gene names follow the mouse nomenclature. Read sequence stops 1 residue before the CDR3 end, and the germline J gene provides the missing end. The V and J genes are TRBV3 and TRBJ2-5; 9 bases match TRBD1. J was trimmed by 6 bases and V by 1 base; bases with no gene match: 2. Germline lookup yields CDR1 SNHLY and CDR2 FYNGKV (reference sequence). There are 14 residues in the CDR3. The CDR3 spells CASSLGTGVDTQYF. CDR3 DNA (partial): TGTGCCAGCAGCTTAGGGACAGGGGTGGACACCCAGTAC.

Concerning this clone itself: Mouse gene names apply. The observed sequence ends 1 residue before the CDR3 terminus, with the missing tail filled in from the germline J gene. The rearrangement links TRBV12-2 to TRBJ1-4, with D maybe TRBD1 (5 bases). Trimming cost V 2 bases and J 0 bases, with 9 bases left between them. The CDR3 totals 15 residues. CDR1 SGHLS and CDR2 HYDKME come from the germline V gene. This CDR3 reads CASSPGTVSNERLFF. The CDR3 bases that were read are TGTGCCAGCTCTCCCGGGACCGTTTCCAACGAAAGATTATTT.

This clone has only a few counts. These gene names are mouse names. Read coverage stops 1 residue before the CDR3 terminus; the germline J gene supplies the remainder. J is TRBJ2-4 and V is TRBV5; 9 bases are shared with TRBD2. This CDR3 has 14 residues. CDR1 LGHNA and CDR2 YNLKQL come from the germline V gene (reference sequence). The V segment lost 5 bases and the J segment 5 bases; nucleotides outside the gene matches: 5. CDR3 DNA, as far as it was read: TGTGCCAGCAGCTATGACTGGGGGTCAAACACCTTGTAC. As protein: CASSYDWGSNTLY. Given in full, the CDR3 is CASSYDWGSNTLYF.

A note on this clone: Genes and germline come from the mouse. The read finishes 1 residue shy of the CDR3 end, and the germline J gene is used to complete it. The chain joins TRBV2 to TRBJ2-5; 7 positions agree with TRBD2. The CDR3 contains 14 residues. CDR1 is LGHNA, CDR2 YSYQKL, per germline. V was pared by 0 bases and J by 6 bases, with 3 bases of the junction left unmatched. The CDR3: CASSQDWGRDTQYF. The part of the CDR3 DNA that was read is TGTGCCAGCAGCCAAGACTGGGGGAGGGACACCCAGTAC. The full variable domain, rest sourced from reference TRBV2 and TRBJ2-5, is DPKIIQKPKYLVAVTGSEKILICEQYLGHNAMYWYRQSAKKPLEFMFSYSYQKLMDNQTASSRFQPQSSKKNHLDLQITALKPDDSATYFCASSQDWGRDTQYFGPGTRLLVL.

For this clone: Each gene name is a mouse one. The read terminates 1 residue before the CDR3 end, so the remaining end is supplied by the germline J gene. The J gene is TRBJ1-1, the V gene TRBV26, with D perhaps TRBD1 (6 bases). This CDR3 region has 14 residues. Germline-derived CDR1 and CDR2 are KGHPV and FQNQEV (reference sequence). Trimming removed 4 bases from V and 0 bases from J, with 9 bases in between. The part of the CDR3 DNA that was read is TGTGCCAGCAGTCCGAGGACAGCAAACACAGAAGTCTTC. Amino acid sequence: CASSPRTANTEVF. The entire CDR3 sequence reads CASSPRTANTEVFF.

Of note for this clone: Mouse gene names apply. The read falls 1 residue short of the CDR3 end, and the missing part is taken from the germline J gene. The chain is built from TRBV13-1 and TRBJ2-4; the match to TRBD2 covers 8 bases. With 4 bases clipped from V and 0 bases from J, the junction kept 4 bases outside the gene matches. The CDR3 covers 15 residues. Germline assignment: CDR1 NSHNY and CDR2 SYGAGN. The CDR3 protein is CASSRTGNSQNTLYF. CDR3 DNA (partial): TGTGCCAGCAGTCGGACTGGGAATAGTCAAAACACCTTGTAC.

A note on this clone: Gene names and germline match the mouse. The read ends 1 residue early relative to the CDR3; the germline J gene fills the gap. The genes are TRBV26 and TRBJ2-5; D possibly matches TRBD1 or TRBD2 (5 bases each). Germline-derived CDR1 and CDR2 are KGHPV and FQNQEV (reference sequence). V was trimmed by 2 bases and J by 6 bases, leaving 9 bases between them. This CDR3 contains 13 residues. CDR3 DNA (partial): TGTGCCAGCAGTCTGGGGGGAGGGGACACCCAGTAC. Its translation: CASSLGGGDTQY. The entire CDR3 reads CASSLGGGDTQYF.

For this clone: Germline and genes here are mouse. The CDR3 goes on 1 residue after the read ends, and that part is filled in from the germline J gene. The chain carries TRBV5 and TRBJ2-3; unclear D gene. Germline values: CDR1 LGHNA, CDR2 YNLKQL (reference sequence). The V and J ends lost 0 bases and 0 bases respectively, with 7 bases between them. The CDR3 runs 15 residues. The DNA read from the CDR3 is TGTGCCAGCAGCCAAGAAGGCAATAGTGCAGAAACGCTGTAT. Translated: CASSQEGNSAETLY. The full CDR3 protein is CASSQEGNSAETLYF.

On this clone itself: Gene names refer to mouse genes. The observed sequence ends 1 residue before the CDR3 terminus, with the missing tail filled in from the germline J gene. J is TRBJ2-1 and V is TRBV12-1; weak D call: TRBD2 (5 bases). Deletions cut 0 bases from V and 0 bases from J, with 8 bases between. The CDR3 length is 15 residues. Germline lookup yields CDR1 SGHSN and CDR2 HYEKVE. The CDR3 loop is CASSLWGYNYAEQFF. The CDR3 DNA, read in part, is TGTGCCAGCTCTCTCTGGGGTTATAACTATGCTGAGCAGTTC.

Comment on this clone: Mouse names are used for the genes. Sequencing ends 1 residue short of the CDR3 end; the germline J gene provides the rest. The chain has TRBV12-2 and TRBJ1-2; D is undetermined. Germline loops: CDR1 SGHLS, CDR2 HYDKME. The V gene lost 0 bases and the J gene lost 4 bases, with 5 bases spanning the gap. CDR3 size: 12 residues. The sequenced CDR3 bases are TGTGCCAGCTCTCTCACGGGCTCCGACTACACC. This sequence encodes CASSLTGSDYT. The full CDR3 sequence reads CASSLTGSDYTF. The whole variable domain, remainder taken from reference TRBV12-2 and TRBJ1-2, is NSGVVQSPRYIIKGKGERSILKCIPISGHLSVAWYQQTQGQELKFFIQHYDKMERDKGNLPSRFSVQQFDDYHSEMNMSALELEDSAVYFCASSLTGSDYTFGSGTRLLVI.

The sample holds a few counts of this clone. The gene names given are mouse names. The CDR3 extends 1 residue past the end of the read, so its final part is completed from the germline J gene. The rearrangement links TRBV12-2 to TRBJ1-3; unclear D gene. CDR1 is SGHLS and CDR2 is HYDKME in the germline V gene. This CDR3 region has 15 residues. Trimming left V 0 bases short and J 0 bases short, with 8 bases between. The sequenced part of the CDR3 DNA is TGTGCCAGCTCTCTCTGGCCAAATTCTGGAAATACGCTCTAT. It codes for CASSLWPNSGNTLY. The whole CDR3 is CASSLWPNSGNTLYF.

Of note for this clone: Gene names are the mouse ones. The DNA ends 1 residue before the CDR3 does, and the rest of the CDR3 is filled in from the germline J gene. This sequence joins TRBV3 and TRBJ2-7, with 9 bases lining up with TRBD2. V dropped 1 base and J dropped 3; count of bases not matched to a gene: 4. Looked up from germline, CDR1 is SNHLY and CDR2 is FYNGKV (reference sequence). The CDR3 contains 15 residues. Incomplete CDR3 DNA: TGTGCCAGCAGCTTAGATGGGACTGGGAACTATGAACAGTAC. This translates into CASSLDGTGNYEQY. The whole CDR3 region reads CASSLDGTGNYEQYF.

Worth noting for this clone: Mouse gene names and germline throughout. Coverage ceases 1 residue before the CDR3 finishes, and the germline J gene fills in the end. V gene TRBV26 combines with J gene TRBJ2-5; 8 positions match TRBD1. This CDR3 spans 13 amino acids. Germline V gene sequence: CDR1 KGHPV, CDR2 FQNQEV (reference sequence). Unmatched junction bases numbered 2, after V lost 6 bases and J lost 3 bases. The sequenced CDR3 bases are TGTGCCAGCAGCCGGACAGGGCAAGACACCCAGTAC. Protein sequence: CASSRTGQDTQY. The entire CDR3 reads CASSRTGQDTQYF.

Details on this clone: Germline and genes: mouse. Read coverage stops 1 residue before the CDR3 terminus; the germline J gene supplies the remainder. The chain combines TRBV12-2 with TRBJ2-1; 8 nucleotides align to TRBD2. V dropped 0 bases and J dropped 1; count of bases not matched to a gene: 1. This CDR3 has 15 residues. In germline, CDR1 is SGHLS, CDR2 HYDKME. Partial CDR3 DNA: TGTGCCAGCTCTCTCGGGGGGGCGAACTATGCTGAGCAGTTC. This codes for CASSLGGANYAEQF. In full, the CDR3 reads CASSLGGANYAEQFF. The full variable domain, its missing parts supplied by reference TRBV12-2 and TRBJ2-1, is NSGVVQSPRYIIKGKGERSILKCIPISGHLSVAWYQQTQGQELKFFIQHYDKMERDKGNLPSRFSVQQFDDYHSEMNMSALELEDSAVYFCASSLGGANYAEQFFGPGTRLTVL.

To note about this clone: Gene labels here are mouse ones. The read stops 1 residue short of the end of the CDR3; the missing end is completed from the germline J gene. This chain links TRBV19 with TRBJ1-6, with D perhaps matching TRBD1 (5 bases). TRBJ1-6 is marked as an open reading frame, function uncertain. Trimming stripped 4 bases from V and 1 base from J, with 6 bases between. Germline V CDR1 and CDR2: FNHDT, SITEND (reference sequence). This CDR3 contains 14 residues. CDR3 DNA (partial): TGTGCCAGCAGTCAGGGATCCTATAATTCGCCCCTCTAC. This encodes CASSQGSYNSPLY. The complete CDR3 reads CASSQGSYNSPLYF.

With regard to this clone: The listed genes are named as in mouse. The CDR3 goes on 1 residue after the read ends, and that part is filled in from the germline J gene. J is TRBJ2-7 and V is TRBV1; D is unclear. This CDR3 contains 12 residues. The germline V gene has CDR1 NSQYPW and CDR2 LRSPGD (reference sequence). Between the trimmed V and J ends, which lost 0 bases and 5 bases, there was a span of 5 bases. CDR3 DNA, as far as it was read: TGCACCTGCAGTGCAGATGTTAATGAACAGTAC. As protein: CTCSADVNEQY. The whole CDR3 region reads CTCSADVNEQYF.